This T cell receptor (beta chain) was found in a study of radiation and T cells in renal cell carcinoma. Time point denoted: blood 4 weeks post-SBRT, at nephrectomy. Sample treatment: 15 Gy SBRT to primary tumor, nephrectomy 4 weeks later. Nephrectomy followed 15 Gy stereotactic body radiation by 4 weeks. This renal cell carcinoma was of the clear cell type. Produced via immunoSEQ multiplex PCR; TCRdb's table is partial and in-frame only. The table lists under 200,000 clones, about nine tenths of them singletons, with around 11% in the top ten. The ends lost 0 bases at V and 5 bases at J; junction bases unmatched: 5. The CDR3 consists of 15 residues. The germline V gene has CDR1 LGHNT and CDR2 FRNRAP. As regards this clone: Its antigen is unidentified.

Study-wide results and caveats: From baseline, blood top tumor clonotypes peaked at 2 weeks post-radiation.

This receptor was taken from a woman between 50 and 59 years old with renal cell carcinoma. V and J are TRBV12-5 and TRBJ2-3; TRBD1 aligns across 7 bases. The sequencing used blood, collected from a patient whose treatment included radiotherapy and nephrectomy. The CDR3 is CASGLVGDSRDTQYF. The CDR3 DNA sequence: TGTGCTAGTGGTTTGGTAGGGGACAGCCGAGATACGCAGTATTTT.